One and the same sample provided the 23 T cell receptor beta chains below, sequenced in a study of early T cells in non-severe SARS-CoV-2 infection. TCRdb analysed the 5' RACE reads with MiXCR anew, one entry per CDR3 protein. Here the sample spans about 27,000 distinct CDR3 sequences, about 4% being singletons. The sample comprised whole blood. The receptors here all came from an adult who was a healthcare worker with PCR-confirmed SARS-CoV-2 infection or an uninfected control (not recorded which).

This clonotype was seen at least ten times. This chain uses TRBV7-8 with TRBJ1-2; 7 bases are a match to TRBD1. The V and J ends lost 0 bases and 2 bases, in that order; junction bases with no gene match: 3. CDR3 length: 15 amino acids. Germline lookup yields CDR1 SGHVS and CDR2 FQNEAQ. CDR3 DNA sequence: TGTGCCAGCAGCTTAGCGACAGGGCTAAACTATGGCTACACCTTC. Translated, it gives CASSLATGLNYGYTF.

This clonotype has at least ten counts. The chain employs TRBV30 and TRBJ1-4, with TRBD1 as a possible D gene (5 bases). The germline CDR1 and CDR2 sequences are GTSNPN and SVGIG (reference sequence). The CDR3 is made up of 14 amino acids. Deletions cut 3 bases from V and 1 base from J, with 9 bases between. The CDR3 DNA sequence: TGTGCCTGGAGAAAAAGGGGAACTAATGAAAAACTGTTTTTT. This sequence encodes CAWRKRGTNEKLFF.

This clonotype was picked up many times. The chain joins TRBV4-1 to TRBJ1-3; D not resolved. V was pared by 0 bases and J by 5 bases, with 5 bases between. Germline V CDR1 and CDR2: MGHRA, YSYEKL. The CDR3 runs 13 residues. The chain's CDR3 is CASSQDSRNTIYF. CDR3 coding DNA: TGCGCCAGCAGCCAAGACTCGAGAAACACCATATATTTT.

This clonotype was counted at least ten times. At one end the junction does not follow the germline gene, possibly because of a read error. The chain is built from TRBV29-1 and TRBJ2-7; 11 nucleotides match TRBD1. Germline CDR1 is SQVTM and CDR2 is ANQGSEA. The CDR3 runs 13 residues. In DNA, the CDR3 is TGCAGCGTGGAAGGACAGGGGGCTTACGAGCAGTACTTC. Its protein is CSVEGQGAYEQYF.

This clonotype was observed at least ten times. CDR3 coding DNA: TGTGCCAGCAGCTTGGGGGGGCAATTCTGGACAGATACGCAGTATTTT. The encoded protein is CASSLGGQFWTDTQYF. The J gene is TRBJ2-3, the V gene TRBV11-2, with D possibly being TRBD2 (7 bases). This CDR3 contains 16 residues. The germline gives CDR1 SGHAT, CDR2 FQNNGV. Between the trimmed V and J ends, which lost 3 bases and 3 bases, there was a span of 16 bases. The whole variable domain, filled in from reference TRBV11-2 and TRBJ2-3, reads EAGVAQSPRYKIIEKRQSVAFWCNPISGHATLYWYQQILGQGPKLLIQFQNNGVVDDSQLPKDRFSAERLKGVDSTLKIQPAKLEDSAVYLCASSLGGQFWTDTQYFGPGTRLTVL.

This clonotype has a handful of counts. The junction and the germline gene differ at one end; a read error may be behind it. This chain connects TRBV9 to TRBJ2-7; D may be TRBD2 (5 bases). CDR3 length equals 15 residues. CDR1 is SGDLS, CDR2 YYNGEE, per germline. In nucleotides, the CDR3 is TGTGCCAGCAGCGTTATGCCGGACTCGTCCTACGAACAGTACTTC. Translated, it gives CASSVMPDSSYEQYF.

This clonotype has a count of ten or more. The CDR3 here is CASSQALSGFTEAFF. The CDR3 DNA sequence: TGCGCCAGCAGCCAAGCCTTGAGCGGCTTCACTGAAGCTTTCTTT. The chain joins TRBV4-3 to TRBJ1-1, with D uncertain. The germline V and J ends were trimmed by 1 base and 4 bases, with 13 bases remaining between them. This CDR3 has 15 amino acids. CDR1 LGHNA and CDR2 YSLEER come from the germline V gene.

This chain joins TRBV20-1 and TRBJ2-7; TRBD2 is a possible D gene (7 bases). The CDR3 extends over 14 amino acids. Germline CDR1 reads DFQATT; CDR2 reads SNEGSKA (reference sequence). The ends were cut back, 6 bases at V and 2 bases at J, with 17 bases in the middle. This chain's CDR3 is CSAGKGGRPYEQYF. Here the CDR3 DNA reads TGCAGTGCGGGGAAGGGGGGGCGCCCCTACGAGCAGTACTTC.

This clonotype was recorded at least ten times. CDR3 loop: CSVVRDRNTGELFF. The DNA of the CDR3 is TGCAGCGTCGTTAGGGACAGAAACACCGGGGAGCTGTTTTTT. The chain recombines TRBV29-1 with TRBJ2-2; TRBD1 aligns across 7 bases. V lost 6 bases and J lost 2; bases outside the gene matches: 6. From germline, CDR1 is SQVTM and CDR2 ANQGSEA. The CDR3 runs to 14 residues.

This clonotype was found many times. The chain has TRBV7-9 and TRBJ1-1; D is possibly TRBD1 (5 bases). Germline V CDR1 and CDR2: SEHNR, FQNEAQ (reference sequence). CDR3 length equals 12 residues. V shed 5 bases and J shed 10 bases, with 14 bases lying between them. CDR3 loop: CASSPSGVAAFF. The DNA of the CDR3 is TGTGCCAGCAGCCCGTCGGGGGTGGCAGCTTTCTTT.

In this sample, this clonotype turned up a few times. This rearrangement joins TRBV7-8 to TRBJ2-5, with 8 bases lining up with TRBD2. In germline, CDR1 is SGHVS, CDR2 FQNEAQ. The CDR3 runs 14 residues. J was trimmed by 5 bases and V by 6 bases; bases with no gene match: 8. The CDR3 coding sequence is TGTGCCAGCAGGCGGGAGGCCTTGTGGGAGACCCAGTACTTC. It codes for CASRREALWETQYF.

This clonotype occurred many times. This chain connects TRBV20-1 to TRBJ2-7, with no clear D. This CDR3 region has 10 residues. CDR1 DFQATT and CDR2 SNEGSKA come from the germline V gene (reference sequence). V lost 5 bases and J 4 bases, leaving 6 bases between the germline ends. The CDR3 DNA reads TGCAGTGCTCAGGATTACGAGCAGTACTTC. Residues: CSAQDYEQYF.

The chain joins TRBV6-2 or TRBV6-3 to TRBJ2-7; 11 bases are a match to TRBD2. Per germline, CDR1 MNHEY and CDR2 SVGEGT. The junction had 6 bases not matched to a gene; V was cut back by 6 bases and J by 2 bases. The CDR3 is made up of 15 amino acids. CDR3 protein: CASRGGLAVTYEQYF. The CDR3 nucleotides are TGTGCCAGCAGAGGGGGACTAGCGGTCACCTACGAGCAGTACTTC.

In this sample, this clonotype turned up many times. The V and J genes are TRBV20-1 and TRBJ2-7; D call uncertain. Trimming removed 1 base at V and 4 bases at J, with 8 bases between. The germline V gene encodes CDR1 DFQATT and CDR2 SNEGSKA (reference sequence). This CDR3 has 12 amino acids. The CDR3 loop is CSARGLGYEQYF. DNA for the CDR3: TGCAGTGCTAGAGGCCTCGGGTACGAGCAGTACTTC.

Within the sample, this clonotype is medium-sized. This sequence joins TRBV30 and TRBJ2-7; D call uncertain. The CDR3 has 12 amino acids. V lost 4 bases to trimming and J lost 0 bases, with 7 bases between them. Germline values: CDR1 GTSNPN, CDR2 SVGIG (reference sequence). CDR3 region: CAWTPGSYEQYF. The DNA of the CDR3 is TGTGCCTGGACACCCGGCTCCTACGAGCAGTACTTC.

This sequence joins TRBV19 and TRBJ2-7; TRBD2 matches at 8 bases. V dropped 8 bases and J dropped 5; count of bases not matched to a gene: 11. CDR1 and CDR2 (germline): LNHDA, SQIVND (reference sequence). There are 14 residues in the CDR3. The CDR3 here is CASDPGGLNHEQYF. The CDR3 DNA follows: TGTGCCAGTGATCCGGGAGGGCTTAACCACGAGCAGTACTTC.

This clonotype was observed many times. The chain combines TRBV6-4 with TRBJ1-4; 7 bases agree with TRBD1. Germline-derived CDR1 and CDR2 are MRHNA and SNTAGT. This CDR3 is built from 18 residues. V lost 5 bases and J lost 0; bases outside the gene matches: 12. The CDR3, as DNA: TGTGCCAGCAGTCACGGGGGGGACAGCCTTACAACTAATGAAAAACTGTTTTTT. It encodes CASSHGGDSLTTNEKLFF.

This clonotype was counted ten times or more. The rearrangement links TRBV6-5 to TRBJ2-7; TRBD2 is a possible D gene (6 bases). The V end was cut by 6 bases, the J end by 0 bases, with 12 bases between. Germline V gene data show CDR1 as MNHEY and CDR2 as SVGAGI. This CDR3 is built from 14 residues. The CDR3 DNA reads as TGTGCCAGCAGATTGGGGGGTGACTCCTACGAGCAGTACTTC. Protein product: CASRLGGDSYEQYF.

This clonotype was detected ten times or more. This chain uses TRBV29-1 with TRBJ2-1; D is uncertain. The germline V and J ends were trimmed by 2 bases and 5 bases, with 10 bases remaining between them. Germline values: CDR1 SQVTM, CDR2 ANQGSEA. CDR3 length: 13 amino acids. DNA of the CDR3: TGCAGCGTTGAAATATGGCAGGACAATGAGCAGTTCTTC. Translation: CSVEIWQDNEQFF.

This clonotype has a count of ten or more. The chain employs TRBV7-2 and TRBJ2-5; possible D gene TRBD1, 6 bases. Germline lookup yields CDR1 SGHTA and CDR2 FQGNSA. This CDR3 has 15 amino acids. Trimming stripped 5 bases from V and 4 bases from J, with 17 bases between. This CDR3 is CASSQQGTKGETQYF. The CDR3 DNA reads TGTGCCAGCAGCCAACAGGGAACAAAGGGAGAGACCCAGTACTTC.

The CDR3 here is CSVVSGTGSYEQYF. The CDR3 DNA is TGCAGCGTCGTATCCGGGACAGGTTCCTACGAGCAGTACTTC. The rearrangement links TRBV29-1 to TRBJ2-7; 8 bases fit TRBD1. CDR1 SQVTM and CDR2 ANQGSEA come from the germline V gene. With V trimmed by 6 bases and J by 1 base, 8 bases remained unmatched. The length of the CDR3 is 14 residues.

This clonotype was seen ten or more times. V gene TRBV7-2 combines with J gene TRBJ2-2; 7 bases align to TRBD2. The CDR3 runs to 15 residues. From germline, CDR1 is SGHTA and CDR2 FQGNSA. The trim removed 2 bases at V and 8 bases at J, leaving 8 bases unmatched. CDR3 loop: CASSLQGGAGGELFF. CDR3 DNA: TGTGCCAGCAGCTTACAGGGCGGAGCGGGAGGGGAGCTGTTTTTT.

In this sample, this clonotype turned up many times. The chain employs TRBV7-8 and TRBJ2-3, with a possible D match to TRBD2 (6 bases). CDR1 SGHVS and CDR2 FQNEAQ come from the germline V gene. The CDR3 totals 12 residues. The V end lost 4 bases, the J end lost 6 bases, and 8 bases lay between the germline ends. In DNA form, the CDR3 reads TGTGCCAGCAGCTGGGACTTCGATACGCAGTATTTT. It specifies CASSWDFDTQYF.